The 14 T cell receptor beta chains reported below all come from one sample, sequenced in a study of cytotoxic CD8 clonotypes in ibrutinib-treated CLL. Repertoires were generated with immunoSEQ multiplex PCR, while TCRdb's copy carries only in-frame clones and drops some. The top ten clones hold roughly 25% of a sample with around 92,000 clones, roughly 80% of them seen once. The starting material was PBMCs, obtained after 24 months of ibrutinib treatment. The receptors were sampled from a human donor with chronic lymphocytic leukemia.

The chain employs TRBV12-5 and TRBJ2-7; 7 bases map to TRBD2. In germline, CDR1 is LGHNT, CDR2 FRNRAP. The CDR3 loop spans 17 amino acids. With 0 bases clipped from V and 7 bases from J, the junction kept 15 bases outside the gene matches. The CDR3 reads CASGLVHGLGLTREQYF. The CDR3 DNA sequence: TGTGCTAGTGGTTTGGTACACGGCCTGGGACTAACGCGTGAGCAGTACTTC.

The chain combines TRBV6-1 with TRBJ1-4; weak D call: TRBD1 (6 bases). The germline V and J ends were trimmed by 0 bases and 8 bases, with 7 bases remaining between them. CDR3 length: 13 amino acids. Looked up from germline, CDR1 is MNHNS and CDR2 is SASEGT. The CDR3 DNA is TGTGCCAGCAGTGAAGCAGGGGGGGAAAAACTGTTTTTT. Protein: CASSEAGGEKLFF.

This clone was observed at least ten times. V and J are TRBV28 and TRBJ1-5, with 9 nucleotides matching TRBD1. The CDR3 is 15 amino acids. Per germline, CDR1 MDHEN and CDR2 SYDVKM. The V and J ends lost 6 bases and 3 bases, in that order; junction bases with no gene match: 6. CDR3 sequence: CASRQGAFANQPQHF. For the CDR3, the DNA is TGTGCCAGCAGACAGGGGGCTTTTGCCAATCAGCCCCAGCATTTT.

In DNA form, the CDR3 reads TGTGCCAGCAGCTTGAGGGGCCAAGAGACCCAGTACTTC. Translated: CASSLRGQETQYF. The chain uses TRBV5-8 and TRBJ2-5; possibly TRBD1 for D (5 bases). The CDR3 covers 13 residues. Germline CDR1 is SGHTS and CDR2 is YDEGEE. V lost 1 base, J lost 1 base, and 5 bases lay in between.

This clone was recorded a few times. This sample includes further DNA sequences coding for the same CDR3. V and J are TRBV6-1 and TRBJ2-3; 8 bases align to TRBD2. Germline values: CDR1 MNHNS, CDR2 SASEGT. V gave up 3 bases and J gave up 4 bases; unmatched junction bases: 3. The CDR3 contains 14 residues. CDR3 nucleotides: TGTGCCAGCAGTGATACTAGCGGAGCAGATACGCAGTATTTT. Translated, it gives CASSDTSGADTQYF.

This chain joins TRBV19 and TRBJ2-7; D not certain. Per the germline V gene, CDR1 is LNHDA and CDR2 is SQIVND (reference sequence). This CDR3 is 15 amino acids long. The germline V and J ends were trimmed by 0 bases and 4 bases, with 13 bases remaining between them. The CDR3 DNA sequence: TGTGCCAGTAGTATAGATCAGAATCGTAGATACGAGCAGTACTTC. Its protein product is CASSIDQNRRYEQYF.

This sequence joins TRBV15 and TRBJ2-1, with TRBD2 matching 13 bases. The CDR3 has 20 amino acids. J gave up 4 bases and V 0 bases, and 12 bases lay outside the gene matches. Germline CDR1 and CDR2: LNHNV and YYDKDF (reference sequence). The CDR3 bases are TGTGCCACCAGCAGAGACAGGACTAGCGGGAGCCCTCTACATTACAATGAGCAGTTCTTC. This gives the protein CATSRDRTSGSPLHYNEQFF.

J is TRBJ2-7 and V is TRBV7-9; 10 bases agree with TRBD2. CDR1 and CDR2 (germline): SEHNR, FQNEAQ (reference sequence). Losses at the gene ends were 5 bases for V and 2 bases for J; bases not matched to a gene: 6. The CDR3 extends over 15 amino acids. CDR3 nucleotides: TGTGCCAGCAGCCTGAAAGCGGGAGGGCCCTACGAGCAGTACTTC. It yields the protein CASSLKAGGPYEQYF.

V usage is TRBV28 and J usage is TRBJ2-7; TRBD1 matches at 7 bases. CDR3 length: 12 amino acids. J gave up 6 bases and V 4 bases, and 3 bases lay outside the gene matches. Germline loops: CDR1 MDHEN, CDR2 SYDVKM. This chain's CDR3 is CASSYRGGEQYF. Here the CDR3 DNA reads TGTGCCAGCAGTTACAGGGGCGGCGAGCAGTACTTC. Supplemented by reference TRBV28 and TRBJ2-7, the full variable domain reads DVKVTQSSRYLVKRTGEKVFLECVQDMDHENMFWYRQDPGLGLRLIYFSYDVKMKEKGDIPEGYSVSREKKERFSLILESASTNQTSMYLCASSYRGGEQYFGPGTRLTVT.

The chain links TRBV2 to TRBJ2-7, with D maybe TRBD2 (6 bases). Trimming took 3 bases from V and 6 from J, leaving 12 bases between them. From germline, CDR1 is SNHLY and CDR2 FYNNEI. The CDR3 totals 13 residues. The CDR3 loop reads CASSEASVSEQYF. For the CDR3, the DNA is TGTGCCAGCAGTGAGGCTAGCGTAAGCGAGCAGTACTTC.

This sequence joins TRBV11-2 and TRBJ2-6; the D is unclear. Germline V CDR1 and CDR2: SGHAT, FQNNGV. The CDR3 is 15 amino acids. V lost 11 bases and J lost 1, with 15 bases in between. The CDR3 region has the DNA TGTGCCGAGACGTTGGATCCATCTGGGGCCAACGTCCTGACTTTC. Translation gives CAETLDPSGANVLTF.

This clone was counted only a few times. The chain recombines TRBV19 with TRBJ2-1; 7 positions match TRBD1. J was trimmed by 1 base and V by 6 bases; bases with no gene match: 6. Germline V gene sequence: CDR1 LNHDA, CDR2 SQIVND (reference sequence). The CDR3 length is 15 residues. DNA for the CDR3: TGTGCCAGTAGCCTGACAGGGAGTTCCTACAATGAGCAGTTCTTC. Amino acid sequence: CASSLTGSSYNEQFF.

Only a few counts were recorded for this clone. The V call is TRBV27, the J call TRBJ2-1; D is uncertain. V lost 4 bases to trimming and J lost 6 bases, with 10 bases between them. This CDR3 region has 13 residues. Germline CDR1 reads MNHEY; CDR2 reads SMNVEV (reference sequence). CDR3 DNA: TGTGCCAGCAGTTCCAATCCTCTCAATGAGCAGTTCTTC. Its protein product is CASSSNPLNEQFF.

The chain is built from TRBV15 and TRBJ2-7; no clear D. Germline CDR1 is LNHNV and CDR2 is YYDKDF (reference sequence). The CDR3 runs to 14 residues. Trimming stripped 4 bases from V and 3 bases from J, with 13 bases between. The CDR3 sequence is CATSTTFGYYEQYF. CDR3 nucleotide sequence: TGTGCCACCAGCACTACATTTGGATACTACGAGCAGTACTTC. Full variable domain (rest looked up from reference TRBV15 and TRBJ2-7): DAMVIQNPRYQVTQFGKPVTLSCSQTLNHNVMYWYQQKSSQAPKLLFHYYDKDFNNEADTPDNFQSRRPNTSFCFLDIRSPGLGDTAMYLCATSTTFGYYEQYFGPGTRLTVT.